This note documents a single T cell receptor (beta chain) sequence. Its recognized antigen is unknown. No base quality values were provided; no much bigger clone lies one nucleotide off. The CDR3 regions of human TCRbeta chains were subjected to immunosequencing. In the authors' own workflow: TCRs in the repertoires were compared against a reference library of SARS-CoV-2-specific TCRs that had been generated with the MIRA antigen-specificity platform. Breadth meant the fraction of unique TCRs that were SARS-CoV-2-associated, whereas depth meant the fraction of total T cells that were SARS-CoV-2-associated. Using the MIRA data, each spike-specific TCR was mapped to the spike region that the TCR reacts to and placed in a CD4 or CD8 class. Log10-transformed breadth and depth values were compared by one-way ANOVA with Sidak's multiple comparisons tests. TCRdb retrieved this table from immuneACCESS and kept in-frame rearrangements only. Not all clones are present; in checked studies, unresolved V genes account for under half, and no reason is known for the remainder. V, J and clone size are taken as reported in that table, and D and trimming were inferred from the DNA itself. Here the sample has 72,000 or so clones; around 89% occur a single time. In total, the top ten clones hold over 25% of the sample.

This sample is part of a study of T cell responses to AZD1222 COVID-19 vaccine (TCRdb year 2021). For the study in its entirety: TCR sequencing was performed for roughly 240 trial participants, of whom about 200 were given two doses of AZD1222 and around 25 were given two doses of MenACWY control vaccine. Trial participants were enrolled into age subgroups of 18-55, 56-69 and 70-plus years, which contained about 160, 30 and 59 TCR-sequenced participants, respectively.

What this sample's time point label stands for: about 28 days (+/-7) after the second vaccine dose. AZD1222 recipients whose second dose came at about 4 weeks and those whose second dose came at about 12 weeks were combined into one group, since spike-specific TCR depth and breadth did not differ between the two schedules. The vaccinee samples were drawn from two UK trials, COV001 and COV002, one of which was a single-blind randomized controlled phase 2/3 trial testing AZD1222 (ChAdOx1 nCoV-19) in healthy adults. For TCRbeta chain sequencing, PBMC samples from trial participants were taken at day 0 and at day 28 after the second dose. Results and caveats for the whole study, not just this receptor: In the small 56-69-year group, the increase in depth fell short of significance, most likely because of low power. Only six or seven AZD1222 recipients were SARS-CoV-2 seropositive at baseline, limiting conclusions about previously exposed vaccinees. Participants were mostly white British and included more females than males, and it was suggested by the authors that clonal diversity may have been underestimated. Epitopes outside the regions mutated in the B.1.351 and B.1.1.7 variants were reportedly recognized by nearly half of the unique spike-specific TCRs. Vaccine-associated CD4 TCRs spanned the whole spike protein, with dominant responses in regions 160-218 and 743-854. Because no day 14 peak-response samples were available, the repertoires could be characterized only after the peak T cell response. After two AZD1222 doses, both the breadth and the depth of spike-specific TCRs were significantly higher than at day 0 and than in MenACWY recipients.

The CDR3 sequence holds 13 residues, the cysteine and phenylalanine included. The entry retains the CDR3 DNA only, 39 bases that are in frame from base 1. V is clipped by 2 bases and J by 4 bases, and the sequence between their germline boundaries is 6 bases long. The TCR originated in an adult who received the AZD1222 COVID-19 vaccine. Recombination connected TRBV12-3 or TRBV12-4 to TRBJ1-5, with the D gene not clear enough to name. Sequenced here: peripheral blood, sampled 28 days after the second AZD1222 dose. DNA sequence: TGTGCCAGCAGTTTAACCCCGAATCAGCCCCAGCATTTT. This encodes CASSLTPNQPQHF.